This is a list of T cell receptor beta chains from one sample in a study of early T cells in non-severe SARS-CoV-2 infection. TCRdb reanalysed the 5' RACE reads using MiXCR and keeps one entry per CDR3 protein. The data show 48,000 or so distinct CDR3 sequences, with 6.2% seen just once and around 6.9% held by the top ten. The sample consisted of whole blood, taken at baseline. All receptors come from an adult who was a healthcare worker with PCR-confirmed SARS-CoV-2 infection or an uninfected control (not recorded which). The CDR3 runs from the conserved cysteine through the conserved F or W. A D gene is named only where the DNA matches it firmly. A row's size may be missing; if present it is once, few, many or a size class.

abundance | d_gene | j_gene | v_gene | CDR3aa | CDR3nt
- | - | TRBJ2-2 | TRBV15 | CATSLPTGGTGELFF | TGTGCCACCAGTTTACCCACGGGTGGAACCGGGGAGCTGTTTTTT
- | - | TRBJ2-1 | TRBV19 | CASSSRYNEQFF | TGTGCAAGTAGTTCACGGTACAATGAGCAGTTCTTC
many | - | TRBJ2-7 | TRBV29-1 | CSAGSSYEQYF | TGCAGCGCAGGTTCCTCCTACGAGCAGTACTTC
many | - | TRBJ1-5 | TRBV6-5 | CASSYGPGGNQPQHF | TGTGCCAGCAGTTACGGTCCGGGGGGGAATCAGCCCCAGCATTTT
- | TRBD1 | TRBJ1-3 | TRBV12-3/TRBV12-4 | CASSSTGGGYF | TGTGCCAGCAGTTCCACAGGGGGCGGATATTTT
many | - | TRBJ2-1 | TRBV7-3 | CASSLPKGEQFF | TGTGCCAGCAGCCTCCCAAAGGGGGAGCAGTTCTTC
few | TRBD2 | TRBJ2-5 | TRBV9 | CASSVGSGGPKETQYF | TGTGCCAGCAGCGTGGGTAGCGGGGGACCCAAAGAGACCCAGTACTTC
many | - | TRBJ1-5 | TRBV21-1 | CASSLRSNQPQHF | TGTGCCAGCAGTCTACGTAGCAATCAGCCCCAGCATTTT
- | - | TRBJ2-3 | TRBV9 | CASSSRDSNTDTQYF | TGTGCCAGCAGCTCCCGGGACTCAAACACAGATACGCAGTATTTT
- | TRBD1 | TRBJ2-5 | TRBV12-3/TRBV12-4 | CASTPWGQGAVTQYF | TGTGCCAGCACCCCTTGGGGACAGGGGGCGGTGACCCAGTACTTC
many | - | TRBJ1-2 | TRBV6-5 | CASSRTRQTHYGYTF | TGTGCCAGCAGCCGAACCCGACAGACCCACTATGGCTACACCTTC
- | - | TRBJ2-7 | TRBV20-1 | CSVGGLPYEQYF | TGCAGTGTCGGAGGTCTCCCTTACGAGCAGTACTTC
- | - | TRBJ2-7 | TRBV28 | CASSLYSYEQYF | TGTGCCAGCAGTTTGTACTCCTACGAGCAGTACTTC
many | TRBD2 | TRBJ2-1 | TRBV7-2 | CASSLARGTYNEQFF | TGTGCCAGCAGCTTAGCGCGGGGGACCTACAATGAGCAGTTCTTC
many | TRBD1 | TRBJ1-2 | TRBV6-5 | CASSSQGQGDYGYTF | TGTGCCAGCAGTTCCCAGGGACAGGGGGACTATGGCTACACCTTC